The sequence of this T cell receptor beta chain was determined in a study of blood T cell repertoires in COVID-19. Study information: Researchers got acute and convalescent COVID-19 samples from the United States, Italy and Spain.

In the authors' methods: Scientists estimated how many nucleated cells there were by amplifying reference gene primers. The method was immunoSEQ multiplex PCR; TCRdb's version includes in-frame clones alone and lacks a portion of them. The V and J calls and clone size are taken from that table; D and trimming were inferred from the DNA. The data contain under 70,000 clones, over 75% of them singletons. This CDR3 contains 17 residues. CDR1 and CDR2 (germline): MNHNS, SASEGT. J lost 6 bases, V lost 1 base, and 8 bases had no gene match. The source of this sequence is a human donor in a cohort sampled during active COVID-19. The chain is built from TRBV6-1 and TRBJ2-1, with 11 bases aligning to TRBD2. Sequenced input: peripheral blood. The CDR3 nucleotides are TGTGCCAGCAGTGAAGGATTGACTAGCGGGGTCTCCAATGAGCAGTTCTTC. This encodes CASSEGLTSGVSNEQFF.